Presented here are 7 T cell receptor beta chains from one specimen sequenced in a study of cytomegalovirus exposure and HLA in healthy donors. Researchers ran the PCR with 60 Vbeta and 13 Jbeta primers. Sequencing was performed with immunoSEQ multiplex PCR; in TCRdb, only in-frame clones are kept and a portion is missing. The table has 150,000 to 250,000 clones, less than 80% seen once. Sequenced sample: PBMCs. These receptors were obtained from a woman aged 30 to 39 in good health and CMV-seropositive.

V gene TRBV14 combines with J gene TRBJ1-2, with a possible D match to TRBD1 (5 bases). The CDR3 contains 14 residues. Trimming shortened V by 3 bases and J by 4 bases, and 12 bases separated the two germline ends. Germline V gives CDR1 SGHDN, CDR2 FVKESK. The CDR3 nucleotides read TGTGCCAGCAGCCAGGATCAGGGATTCTATGGCTACACCTTC. It codes for CASSQDQGFYGYTF.

The J gene is TRBJ1-2, the V gene TRBV15; no reliable D call. V shed 0 bases and J shed 10 bases, with 6 bases lying between them. The germline gives CDR1 LNHNV, CDR2 YYDKDF (reference sequence). The CDR3 consists of 11 residues. CDR3 in amino acids: CATSRDRFYTF. The CDR3 DNA reads TGTGCCACCAGCAGAGACAGGTTCTACACCTTC. The variable domain in full, completed from reference TRBV15 and TRBJ1-2, reads DAMVIQNPRYQVTQFGKPVTLSCSQTLNHNVMYWYQQKSSQAPKLLFHYYDKDFNNEADTPDNFQSRRPNTSFCFLDIRSPGLGDTAMYLCATSRDRFYTFGSGTRLTVV.

The rearrangement links TRBV4-1 to TRBJ1-2; TRBD1 agrees at 7 bases. CDR1 is MGHRA and CDR2 is YSYEKL in the germline V gene. V was pared by 5 bases and J by 8 bases, with 17 bases of the junction left unmatched. CDR3 length equals 16 residues. CDR3 sequence reads: CASSTRQGQPSGGYTF. DNA of the CDR3: TGCGCCAGCAGCACCCGACAGGGACAACCTTCAGGGGGCTACACCTTC.

V and J are TRBV5-1 and TRBJ1-2; 11 bases agree with TRBD1. Looked up from germline, CDR1 is SGHRS and CDR2 is YFSETQ. Losses at the gene ends were 4 bases for V and 10 bases for J; bases not matched to a gene: 9. The CDR3 runs 14 residues. In DNA, the CDR3 is TGCGCCAGCAGCCCCTTGGGACAGGGGGGTTTCTACACCTTC. Residues: CASSPLGQGGFYTF.

This clone was counted a few times. V and J are TRBV12-5 and TRBJ2-3, with 7 bases fitting TRBD2. The germline gives CDR1 LGHNT, CDR2 FRNRAP. V shed 5 bases, J shed 3 bases, and the junction held 23 bases outside the gene matches. The CDR3 is 20 residues long. The chain's CDR3 is CASGPKVKMPSGILTDTQYF. The CDR3 DNA is TGTGCTAGTGGTCCTAAAGTGAAGATGCCAAGCGGGATTTTGACAGATACGCAGTATTTT.

The chain recombines TRBV7-2 with TRBJ2-3, with TRBD1 matching over 8 bases. Trimming took 3 bases from V and 0 from J; bases not matched to a gene: 5. Germline lookup yields CDR1 SGHTA and CDR2 FQGNSA. This CDR3 region has 16 residues. CDR3 amino acids: CASSFRDRTSTDTQYF. The DNA of the CDR3 is TGTGCCAGCAGCTTTAGGGACAGGACTAGCACAGATACGCAGTATTTT.

The chain recombines TRBV10-3 with TRBJ1-1; D uncertain. The V and J ends lost 10 bases and 1 base respectively, with 13 bases between them. Germline-derived CDR1 and CDR2 are ENHRY and SYGVKD. The CDR3 totals 13 residues. The CDR3 reads CATNPSGNTEAFF. The CDR3 DNA reads as TGTGCCACCAACCCCTCCGGGAACACTGAAGCTTTCTTT.